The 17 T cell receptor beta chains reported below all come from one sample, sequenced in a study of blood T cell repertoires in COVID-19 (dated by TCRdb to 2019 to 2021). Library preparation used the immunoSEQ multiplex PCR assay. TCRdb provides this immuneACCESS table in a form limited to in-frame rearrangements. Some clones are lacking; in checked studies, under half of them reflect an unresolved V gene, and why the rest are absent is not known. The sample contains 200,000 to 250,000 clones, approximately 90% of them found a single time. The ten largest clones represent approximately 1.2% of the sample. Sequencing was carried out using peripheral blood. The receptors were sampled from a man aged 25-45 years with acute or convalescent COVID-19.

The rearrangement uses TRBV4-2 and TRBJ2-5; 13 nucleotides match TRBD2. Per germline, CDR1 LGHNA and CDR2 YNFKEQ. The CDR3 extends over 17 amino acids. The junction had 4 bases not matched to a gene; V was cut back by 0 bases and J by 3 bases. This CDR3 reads CASSQDWTSGSKETQYF. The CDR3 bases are TGTGCCAGCAGCCAAGATTGGACTAGCGGGAGTAAAGAGACCCAGTACTTC.

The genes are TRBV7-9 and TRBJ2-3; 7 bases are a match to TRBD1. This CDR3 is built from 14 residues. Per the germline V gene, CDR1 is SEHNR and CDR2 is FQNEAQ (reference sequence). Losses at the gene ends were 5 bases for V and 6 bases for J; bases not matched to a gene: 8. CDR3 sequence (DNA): TGTGCCAGCAGCCCACCTACGACAGGGGATACGCAGTATTTT. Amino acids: CASSPPTTGDTQYF. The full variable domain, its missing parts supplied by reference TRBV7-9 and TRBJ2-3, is DTGVSQNPRHKITKRGQNVTFRCDPISEHNRLYWYRQTLGQGPEFLTYFQNEAQLEKSRLLSDRFSAERPKGSFSTLEIQRTEQGDSAMYLCASSPPTTGDTQYFGPGTRLTVL.

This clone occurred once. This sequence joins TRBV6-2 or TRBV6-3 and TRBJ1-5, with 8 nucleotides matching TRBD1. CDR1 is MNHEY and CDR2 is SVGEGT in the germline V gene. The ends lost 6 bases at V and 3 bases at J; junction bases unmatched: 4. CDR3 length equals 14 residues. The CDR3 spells CASSPDRDNQPQHF. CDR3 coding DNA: TGTGCCAGCAGCCCGGACAGGGACAATCAGCCCCAGCATTTT.

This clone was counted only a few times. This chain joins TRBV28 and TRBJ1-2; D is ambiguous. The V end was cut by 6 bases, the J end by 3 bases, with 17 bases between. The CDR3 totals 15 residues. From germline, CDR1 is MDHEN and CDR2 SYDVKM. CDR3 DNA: TGTGCCAGCAGCTCCCCCAAGTCTGGGCACTATGGCTACACCTTC. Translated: CASSSPKSGHYGYTF.

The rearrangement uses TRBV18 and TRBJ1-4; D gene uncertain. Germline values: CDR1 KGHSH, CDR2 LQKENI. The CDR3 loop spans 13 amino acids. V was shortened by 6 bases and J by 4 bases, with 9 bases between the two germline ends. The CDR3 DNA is TGTGCCAGCTCTCGGGTCCTTAATGAAAAACTGTTTTTT. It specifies CASSRVLNEKLFF. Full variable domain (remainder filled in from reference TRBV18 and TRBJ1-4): NAGVMQNPRHLVRRRGQEARLRCSPMKGHSHVYWYRQLPEEGLKFMVYLQKENIIDESGMPKERFSAEFPKEGPSILRIQQVVRGDSAAYFCASSRVLNEKLFFGSGTQLSVL.

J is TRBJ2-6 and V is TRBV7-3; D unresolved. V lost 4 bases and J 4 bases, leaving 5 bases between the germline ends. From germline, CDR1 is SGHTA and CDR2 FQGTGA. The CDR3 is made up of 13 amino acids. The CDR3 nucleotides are TGTGCCAGCAGCTCCCAGGGGGCCAACGTCCTGACTTTC. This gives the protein CASSSQGANVLTF.

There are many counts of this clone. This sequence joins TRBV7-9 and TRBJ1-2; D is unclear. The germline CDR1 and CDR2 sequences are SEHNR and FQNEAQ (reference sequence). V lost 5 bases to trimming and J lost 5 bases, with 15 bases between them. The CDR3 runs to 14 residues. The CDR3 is CASSPDAEAYGYTF. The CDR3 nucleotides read TGTGCCAGCAGCCCCGACGCGGAGGCATATGGCTACACCTTC.

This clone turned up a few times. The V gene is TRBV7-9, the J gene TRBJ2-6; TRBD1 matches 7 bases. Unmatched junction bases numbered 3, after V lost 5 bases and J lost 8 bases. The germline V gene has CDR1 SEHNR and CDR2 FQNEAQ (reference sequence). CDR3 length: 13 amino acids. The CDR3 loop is CASSLQGTNVLTF. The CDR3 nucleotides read TGTGCCAGCAGCCTACAGGGGACCAACGTCCTGACTTTC.

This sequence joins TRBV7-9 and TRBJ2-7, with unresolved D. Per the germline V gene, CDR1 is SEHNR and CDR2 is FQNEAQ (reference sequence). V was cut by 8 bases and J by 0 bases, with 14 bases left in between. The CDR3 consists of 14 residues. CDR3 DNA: TGTGCCAGCGAAGTTTACGCAGGCTCCTACGAGCAGTACTTC. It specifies CASEVYAGSYEQYF.

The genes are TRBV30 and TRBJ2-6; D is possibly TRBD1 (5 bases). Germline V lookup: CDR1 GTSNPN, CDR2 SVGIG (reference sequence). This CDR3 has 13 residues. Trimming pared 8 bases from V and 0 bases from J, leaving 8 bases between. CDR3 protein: CARDSSGANVLTF. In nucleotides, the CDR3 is TGTGCCCGTGACAGCTCTGGGGCCAACGTCCTGACTTTC.

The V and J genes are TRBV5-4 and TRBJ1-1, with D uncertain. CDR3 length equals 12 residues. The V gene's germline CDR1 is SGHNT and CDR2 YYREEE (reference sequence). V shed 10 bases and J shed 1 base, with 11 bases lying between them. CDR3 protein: CAWRTTNTEAFF. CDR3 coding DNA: TGTGCCTGGAGGACGACGAACACTGAAGCTTTCTTT. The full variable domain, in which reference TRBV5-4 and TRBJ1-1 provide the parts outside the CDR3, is ETGVTQSPTHLIKTRGQQVTLRCSSQSGHNTVSWYQQALGQGPQFIFQYYREEENGRGNFPPRFSGLQFPNYSSELNVNALELDDSALYLCAWRTTNTEAFFGQGTRLTVV.

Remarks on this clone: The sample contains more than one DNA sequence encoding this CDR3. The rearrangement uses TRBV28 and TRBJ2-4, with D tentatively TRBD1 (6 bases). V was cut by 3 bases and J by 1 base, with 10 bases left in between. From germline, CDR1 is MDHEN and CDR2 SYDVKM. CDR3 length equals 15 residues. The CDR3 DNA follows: TGTGCCAGCAGTTTTCGTCAGGGGGCCAAAAACATTCAGTACTTC. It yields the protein CASSFRQGAKNIQYF.

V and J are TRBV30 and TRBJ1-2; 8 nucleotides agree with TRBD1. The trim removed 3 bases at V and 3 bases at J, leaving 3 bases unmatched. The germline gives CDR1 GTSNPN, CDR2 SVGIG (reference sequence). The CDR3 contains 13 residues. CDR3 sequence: CAWSLGQDYGYTF. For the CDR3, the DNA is TGTGCCTGGAGCTTGGGACAGGACTATGGCTACACCTTC.

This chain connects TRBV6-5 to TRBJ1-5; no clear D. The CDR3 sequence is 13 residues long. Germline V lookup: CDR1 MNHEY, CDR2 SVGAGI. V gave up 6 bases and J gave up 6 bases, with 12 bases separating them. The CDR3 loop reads CASREGTVQPQHF. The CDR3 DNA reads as TGTGCCAGCAGGGAGGGAACTGTTCAGCCCCAGCATTTT.

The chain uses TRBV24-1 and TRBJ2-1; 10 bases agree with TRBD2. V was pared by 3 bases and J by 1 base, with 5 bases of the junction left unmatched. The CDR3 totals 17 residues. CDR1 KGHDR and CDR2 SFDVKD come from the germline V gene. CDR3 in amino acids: CATSDPASGSSYNEQFF. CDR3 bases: TGTGCCACCAGTGATCCAGCTAGCGGGAGTTCCTACAATGAGCAGTTCTTC.

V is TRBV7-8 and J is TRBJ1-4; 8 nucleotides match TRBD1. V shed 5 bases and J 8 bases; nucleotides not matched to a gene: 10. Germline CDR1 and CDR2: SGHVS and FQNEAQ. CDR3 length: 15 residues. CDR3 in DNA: TGTGCCAGCAGCATGAGCAGGGGGCTTGGGGAAAAACTGTTTTTT. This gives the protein CASSMSRGLGEKLFF.

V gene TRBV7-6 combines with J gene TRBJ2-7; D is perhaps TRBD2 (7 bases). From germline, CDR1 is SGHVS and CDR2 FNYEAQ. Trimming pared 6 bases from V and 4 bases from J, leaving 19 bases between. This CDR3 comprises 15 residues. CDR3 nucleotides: TGTGCCAGCAGTTCTACAGGGAGGGGATGGTACGAGCAGTACTTC. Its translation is CASSSTGRGWYEQYF.